This TCR beta chain was sequenced in a study of blood T cell repertoires in COVID-19. Study at large: Donors in the United States, Italy and Spain gave samples during acute or convalescent COVID-19. T cells, B-cell-depleted T cells, or PBMCs supplied cDNA or gDNA.

The authors' processing: How many nucleated cells were present was estimated from reference gene primer amplification. The repertoire was sequenced with immunoSEQ multiplex PCR; TCRdb's copy has only in-frame clones and lacks some. The DNA was the basis for D and trimming; V, J and clone size are from that table. The table shows roughly 350,000 clones, with less than 85% occurring only once. The V and J ends lost 4 bases and 5 bases, in that order; junction bases with no gene match: 11. The CDR3 consists of 16 residues. Germline V gives CDR1 SGHNT, CDR2 YENEEA. What was sequenced was peripheral blood. The receptor was derived from a woman aged 18-29 years with acute or convalescent COVID-19. The chain joins TRBV11-3 to TRBJ2-5, with 9 bases fitting TRBD1. The CDR3 is CASSSFLDRGSETQYF. CDR3 nucleotides: TGTGCCAGCAGCTCCTTCCTAGACAGGGGGAGTGAGACCCAGTACTTC.